Following are 32 T cell receptor beta chains from one sample sequenced in a study of T cells after yellow fever vaccination. TCRdb redid the calling of the 5' RACE reads with MiXCR, one entry per CDR3 protein. Of around 310,000 distinct CDR3 sequences in the sample, about 4.5% are singletons; the top ten hold approximately 19%. The starting material was PBMCs, obtained 15 days after the yellow fever booster vaccination. These receptors all come from a man between 18 and 35 years old who received the YFV17D yellow fever vaccine.

This clonotype was observed many times. This chain connects TRBV10-3 to TRBJ1-1; the match to TRBD1 covers 10 bases. V shed 7 bases, J shed 4 bases, and the junction held 3 bases outside the gene matches. The germline V gene has CDR1 ENHRY and CDR2 SYGVKD. CDR3 length: 13 amino acids. In nucleotides, the CDR3 is TGTGCCATCATGAGGGACAGGGGCACTGAAGCTTTCTTT. Translation: CAIMRDRGTEAFF.

This clonotype was counted a few times. This sequence joins TRBV7-2 and TRBJ1-1; D gene ambiguous. This CDR3 spans 15 amino acids. Trimming left V 5 bases short and J 3 bases short, with 16 bases between. Germline CDR1 SGHTA, CDR2 FQGNSA. The CDR3 region is CASSPQPAGDTEAFF. The CDR3 DNA is TGTGCCAGCAGCCCCCAACCCGCCGGGGACACTGAAGCTTTCTTT. Full variable domain (outside the CDR3, taken from reference TRBV7-2 and TRBJ1-1): GAGVSQSPSNKVTEKGKDVELRCDPISGHTALYWYRQSLGQGLEFLIYFQGNSAPDKSGLPSDRFSAERTGGSVSTLTIQRTQQEDSAVYLCASSPQPAGDTEAFFGQGTRLTVV.

This clonotype appeared a few times. The rearrangement uses TRBV5-4 and TRBJ2-1, with 13 positions matching TRBD2. CDR3 length: 15 residues. V shed 0 bases and J 10 bases; nucleotides not matched to a gene: 4. Germline CDR1 and CDR2: SGHNT and YYREEE (reference sequence). This CDR3 reads CASSLELAGGIEQFF. The CDR3 coding sequence is TGTGCCAGCAGCTTGGAACTAGCGGGGGGGATCGAGCAGTTCTTC.

This chain links TRBV5-4 with TRBJ1-1; maybe TRBD1 (5 bases). The CDR3 is 15 residues long. CDR1 and CDR2 (germline): SGHNT, YYREEE (reference sequence). V dropped 4 bases and J dropped 3 bases, with 16 bases sitting between them. CDR3 amino acids: CASSVGRGGDTEAFF. The CDR3 DNA reads TGTGCCAGCAGCGTAGGACGGGGGGGGGACACTGAAGCTTTCTTT.

This sequence joins TRBV5-4 and TRBJ2-5; weak D call: TRBD2 (5 bases). This CDR3 spans 16 amino acids. The V end lost 4 bases, the J end lost 0 bases, and 16 bases lay between the germline ends. In germline, CDR1 is SGHNT, CDR2 YYREEE (reference sequence). The CDR3 reads CASSRGKNSDQETQYF. CDR3 bases: TGTGCCAGCAGCCGGGGTAAGAATAGCGACCAAGAGACCCAGTACTTC.

This clonotype was picked up many times. The rearrangement uses TRBV5-1 and TRBJ2-1; maybe TRBD1 (5 bases). The V end was cut by 3 bases, the J end by 8 bases, with 21 bases between. Per the germline V gene, CDR1 is SGHRS and CDR2 is YFSETQ. This CDR3 has 16 amino acids. The CDR3 DNA sequence: TGCGCCAGCAGCTCAGGTGGCAGGGTGTCCGTCCATGAGCAGTTCTTC. It yields the protein CASSSGGRVSVHEQFF.

This clonotype was picked up many times. In DNA, the CDR3 is TGTGCCAGCAGTCCAATACTAGCCAAAAACATTCAGTACTTC. As protein: CASSPILAKNIQYF. The gene calls are TRBV12-3 or TRBV12-4 and TRBJ2-4; D gene ambiguous. CDR3 length equals 14 residues. V lost 5 bases to trimming and J lost 0 bases, with 8 bases between them.

The chain combines TRBV20-1 with TRBJ2-3; TRBD2 matches at 14 bases. Germline V gene sequence: CDR1 DFQATT, CDR2 SNEGSKA (reference sequence). This CDR3 has 17 amino acids. Trimming took 5 bases from V and 2 from J; bases not matched to a gene: 9. The CDR3 reads CSASPGLAGAVTDTQYF. DNA for the CDR3: TGCAGTGCTTCGCCGGGACTAGCGGGGGCTGTCACAGATACGCAGTATTTT.

This clonotype has just a few counts. This chain connects TRBV20-1 to TRBJ1-1, with D unresolved. The CDR3 covers 13 residues. Germline V CDR1 and CDR2: DFQATT, SNEGSKA (reference sequence). The CDR3 spells CGFEELMNTEAFF. The CDR3 nucleotides read TGCGGCTTCGAGGAGCTGATGAACACTGAAGCTTTCTTT.

The chain is built from TRBV11-2 and TRBJ1-1; D is possibly TRBD1 (5 bases). Germline V gene lookup returns CDR1 SGHAT and CDR2 FQNNGV. Trimming took off 5 bases at V and 5 bases at J, with 18 bases between the two ends. This CDR3 has 15 amino acids. The CDR3: CASSVHWGIWTEAFF. Here the CDR3 DNA reads TGTGCCAGCAGCGTACATTGGGGCATATGGACTGAAGCTTTCTTT.

Only a few counts were recorded for this clonotype. V usage is TRBV12-3 or TRBV12-4 and J usage is TRBJ2-5; D is unclear. The CDR3 has 14 residues. Trimming left V 5 bases short and J 2 bases short, with 12 bases between. The CDR3 DNA sequence: TGTGCCAGCAGTCCGTCAACGCAACAAGAGACCCAGTACTTC. Residues: CASSPSTQQETQYF.

This clonotype was seen repeatedly, ten times or more. The chain recombines TRBV28 with TRBJ2-1, with a weak D call TRBD2 (6 bases). Trimming left V 3 bases short and J 9 bases short, with 18 bases between. The V gene's germline CDR1 is MDHEN and CDR2 SYDVKM. There are 15 residues in the CDR3. CDR3 sequence: CASSLPSVSRGEQFF. Here the CDR3 DNA reads TGTGCCAGCAGTTTGCCTAGCGTCTCCAGAGGTGAGCAGTTCTTC. The full variable domain, in which reference TRBV28 and TRBJ2-1 provide the parts outside the CDR3, is DVKVTQSSRYLVKRTGEKVFLECVQDMDHENMFWYRQDPGLGLRLIYFSYDVKMKEKGDIPEGYSVSREKKERFSLILESASTNQTSMYLCASSLPSVSRGEQFFGPGTRLTVL.

This clonotype has at least ten counts. V and J are TRBV9 and TRBJ2-3; no clear D gene. The ends were cut back, 1 base at V and 1 base at J, with 7 bases in the middle. CDR1 is SGDLS and CDR2 is YYNGEE in the germline V gene. The CDR3 sequence is 14 residues long. The CDR3 reads CASSVQLGTDTQYF. The CDR3 bases are TGTGCCAGCAGCGTACAGTTGGGCACAGATACGCAGTATTTT.

The chain couples TRBV10-3 to TRBJ1-6; the D is unclear. This CDR3 region has 14 residues. Trimming took 7 bases from V and 8 from J, leaving 15 bases between them. Per germline, CDR1 ENHRY and CDR2 SYGVKD. The CDR3 nucleotides are TGTGCCATCACCACGGACCCGAGGGATTCACCCCTCCACTTT. This sequence encodes CAITTDPRDSPLHF.

This chain links TRBV4-1 with TRBJ1-2, with D perhaps matching TRBD1 (6 bases). The germline V gene has CDR1 MGHRA and CDR2 YSYEKL. This CDR3 region has 16 residues. V shed 0 bases and J shed 0 bases, with 11 bases lying between them. CDR3 sequence: CASSQDDRGSNYGYTF. The DNA of the CDR3 is TGCGCCAGCAGCCAAGATGATAGGGGGTCTAACTATGGCTACACCTTC.

This clonotype was seen repeatedly, ten times or more. The rearrangement uses TRBV12-3 or TRBV12-4 and TRBJ1-1; D uncertain. V was pared by 2 bases and J by 5 bases, with 6 bases between. The CDR3 has 12 amino acids. Written as DNA, the CDR3 is TGTGCCAGCAGTTTAAGGGTTACTGAAGCTTTCTTT. Encoded protein: CASSLRVTEAFF.

A few counts support this clonotype. This chain uses TRBV4-3 with TRBJ1-3; D might be TRBD1 (5 bases). The V gene's germline CDR1 is LGHNA and CDR2 YSLEER. The CDR3 sequence is 15 residues long. V was cut by 0 bases and J by 2 bases, with 8 bases left in between. As DNA, the CDR3 is TGCGCCAGCAGCCAAGAAGGCAGGGCTGGAAACACCATATATTTT. Translation gives CASSQEGRAGNTIYF.

The rearrangement joins TRBV5-5 to TRBJ2-7; D perhaps matches TRBD1 (6 bases). This CDR3 has 13 residues. The V gene's germline CDR1 is SGHKS and CDR2 YYEKEE (reference sequence). V lost 1 base to trimming and J lost 3 bases, with 8 bases between them. The CDR3 coding sequence is TGTGCCAGCAGCTTGTTGGGACACTACGAGCAGTACTTC. Protein product: CASSLLGHYEQYF.

This clonotype was counted many times. This chain links TRBV20-1 with TRBJ1-2; TRBD1 matches at 8 bases. Germline V gene lookup returns CDR1 DFQATT and CDR2 SNEGSKA (reference sequence). CDR3 length: 13 residues. Trimming took 6 bases from V and 9 from J; bases not matched to a gene: 12. The CDR3 loop is CSAPPDRVSSYTF. In nucleotides, the CDR3 is TGCAGTGCCCCGCCGGACAGGGTTTCGAGCTACACCTTC.

This clonotype was seen many times. The rearrangement uses TRBV5-1 and TRBJ1-2; D unresolved. The CDR3 sequence is 13 residues long. V dropped 4 bases and J dropped 8 bases, with 15 bases sitting between them. Germline CDR1 is SGHRS and CDR2 is YFSETQ. The CDR3 DNA sequence: TGCGCCAGCAGCCGGGGATTGGTTGACGGCTACACCTTC. Residues: CASSRGLVDGYTF.

CDR3 nucleotide sequence: TGCGCCAGCAGCTCGGGGAGGACTAGCGGGATTAGCACAGATACGCAGTATTTT. Protein sequence: CASSSGRTSGISTDTQYF. The chain is built from TRBV5-1 and TRBJ2-3; 12 bases line up with TRBD2. CDR1 and CDR2 (germline): SGHRS, YFSETQ. V shed 3 bases, J shed 0 bases, and the junction held 8 bases outside the gene matches. This CDR3 region has 18 residues. The full variable domain, rest sourced from reference TRBV5-1 and TRBJ2-3, is KAGVTQTPRYLIKTRGQQVTLSCSPISGHRSVSWYQQTPGQGLQFLFEYFSETQRNKGNFPGRFSGRQFSNSRSEMNVSTLELGDSALYLCASSSGRTSGISTDTQYFGPGTRLTVL.

This clonotype was seen repeatedly, ten times or more. The chain has TRBV12-3 or TRBV12-4 and TRBJ1-4; D gene unclear. V lost 6 bases to trimming and J lost 8 bases, with 7 bases between them. CDR3 length: 11 residues. The CDR3 sequence is CASSGGEKLFF. The CDR3 bases are TGTGCCAGCAGCGGAGGGGAAAAACTGTTTTTT.

This clonotype was detected ten times or more. The chain employs TRBV20-1 and TRBJ2-2; TRBD2 might be the D (6 bases). V was shortened by 0 bases and J by 6 bases, with 14 bases between the two germline ends. This CDR3 has 15 amino acids. From germline, CDR1 is DFQATT and CDR2 SNEGSKA (reference sequence). The CDR3 region has the DNA TGCAGTGCTAGAGATCCGGGACTCCCCGCCGGGGAGCTGTTTTTT. Translated, it gives CSARDPGLPAGELFF.

This clonotype occurred many times. The chain uses TRBV4-2 and TRBJ1-5, with D unclear. The CDR3 has 15 residues. Germline-derived CDR1 and CDR2 are LGHNA and YNFKEQ. Trimming removed 6 bases at V and 0 bases at J, with 12 bases between. The CDR3 sequence: CASSRESISNQPQHF. CDR3 nucleotides: TGTGCCAGCAGTCGGGAGTCCATTAGCAATCAGCCCCAGCATTTT.

V gene TRBV29-1 combines with J gene TRBJ2-7; TRBD1 matches at 8 bases. This CDR3 has 16 residues. With V trimmed by 6 bases and J by 6 bases, 19 bases remained unmatched. Germline V gene data show CDR1 as SQVTM and CDR2 as ANQGSEA. Written as DNA, the CDR3 is TGCAGCGTCGGATCACAGGGGGGACAAGGGTTGCTCGAGCAGTACTTC. Translation: CSVGSQGGQGLLEQYF.

The chain recombines TRBV3-2 with TRBJ2-7; TRBD1 is taken as the D call from the table, unchecked against the DNA. TRBV3-2 is a pseudogene. This CDR3 region has 11 residues. The CDR3 region is CASRPHDEQYV. The CDR3, as DNA: TGTGCCAGCAGGCCCCACGACGAGCAGTACGTC.

This clonotype has a handful of counts. CDR3 sequence: CASSLDRGDARYV. CDR3 sequence (DNA): TGTGCCAGCAGCTTAGATCGAGGGGACGCTCGGTACGTC. The chain employs TRBV11-2 and TRBJ2-7; D might be TRBD1 or TRBD2, each matching 5 bases. The CDR3 loop spans 13 amino acids. CDR1 is SGHAT and CDR2 is FQNNGV in the germline V gene. Between the trimmed V and J ends, which lost 0 bases and 12 bases, there was a span of 15 bases.

This clonotype was recorded many times. The rearrangement links TRBV6-2 or TRBV6-3 to TRBJ2-6, with 9 bases fitting TRBD1. This CDR3 comprises 17 residues. V dropped 2 bases and J dropped 2; count of bases not matched to a gene: 4. Germline CDR1 is MNHEY and CDR2 is SVGEGT. The CDR3 DNA sequence: TGTGCCAGCAGTTACCCTTACAGGGGGCCTGGGGCCAACGTCCTGACTTTC. As protein: CASSYPYRGPGANVLTF.

This clonotype has a handful of counts. The J gene is TRBJ2-7, the V gene TRBV20-1, with 9 bases lining up with TRBD1. Germline V gene sequence: CDR1 DFQATT, CDR2 SNEGSKA (reference sequence). This CDR3 is built from 11 residues. The CDR3 loop is CRMGQGYEQYF. DNA of the CDR3: TGCAGGATGGGACAGGGCTACGAGCAGTACTTC.

V and J are TRBV4-2 and TRBJ2-4; D not certain. V dropped 2 bases and J dropped 6 bases, with 8 bases sitting between them. Germline values: CDR1 LGHNA, CDR2 YNFKEQ. This CDR3 has 13 residues. CDR3 loop: CASSQMQINIQYF. The CDR3 DNA reads as TGTGCCAGCAGCCAAATGCAGATAAACATTCAGTACTTC.

This clonotype was seen repeatedly, ten times or more. This chain joins TRBV6-5 and TRBJ2-7, with TRBD1 matching 9 bases. The CDR3 sequence is 16 residues long. In germline, CDR1 is MNHEY, CDR2 SVGAGI. With 7 bases clipped from V and 7 bases from J, the junction kept 17 bases outside the gene matches. CDR3 sequence reads: CASIRRPGQGAGEQYF. CDR3 DNA sequence: TGTGCCAGCATAAGGCGCCCGGGACAGGGAGCGGGAGAGCAGTACTTC.

The chain recombines TRBV29-1 with TRBJ2-4; D is undetermined. Germline assignment: CDR1 SQVTM and CDR2 ANQGSEA. CDR3 length equals 14 residues. V was clipped by 4 bases and J by 2 bases, with 12 bases between them. CDR3 sequence reads: CSVVSWKTKNIQYF. DNA of the CDR3: TGCAGCGTTGTTTCCTGGAAAACCAAAAACATTCAGTACTTC.